This T cell receptor beta chain was identified during a study of T cells after yellow fever vaccination. TCRdb independently ran MiXCR on the 5' RACE reads; one entry per CDR3 protein. Of about 350,000 distinct CDR3 sequences listed, less than 9.5% were seen once; the top ten hold approximately 15%. A few counts support this clonotype. The V gene lost 6 bases and the J gene lost 8 bases, with 14 bases spanning the gap. Germline CDR1 is LNHDA and CDR2 is SQIVND (reference sequence). This CDR3 spans 13 amino acids. The sample here was PBMCs, taken around 45 days after the first yellow fever vaccination. The chain recombines TRBV19 with TRBJ2-1; D is perhaps TRBD1 (7 bases). This sequence originates from a man in his late teens or twenties who received the YFV17D yellow fever vaccine. The CDR3 region has the DNA TGTGCCAGTAGCGTAGACAGGGAGGATGAGCAGTTCTTC. This codes for CASSVDREDEQFF. Full variable domain (outside the CDR3, taken from reference TRBV19 and TRBJ2-1): DGGITQSPKYLFRKEGQNVTLSCEQNLNHDAMYWYRQDPGQGLRLIYYSQIVNDFQKGDIAEGYSVSREKKESFPLTVTSAQKNPTAFYLCASSVDREDEQFFGPGTRLTVL.